The source of this T cell receptor beta chain is a study of somatic mutations in cytotoxic T cells in rheumatoid arthritis. Notes on the study in general: Per patient, the largest CD8+ clone was found to exceed 20% of CD8+ cells in about an eighth of the roughly 60 cases. The CD8+ clonality of rheumatoid arthritis patients increased with age, whereas that of healthy controls did not.

Profiling relied on immunoSEQ multiplex PCR, and the TCRdb table lists in-frame clones only, not all of them. The sample records under 35,000 clones, 70% to 90% being singletons. Germline CDR1 is SEHNR and CDR2 is FQNEAQ (reference sequence). The CDR3 is 14 residues long. Trimming took 6 bases from V and 8 from J; bases not matched to a gene: 7. As to this clone: Its antigen remains unidentified.

The TCR comes from an adult with rheumatoid arthritis. Material for sequencing was CD8+ T cells sorted from blood. The J gene is TRBJ1-4, the V gene TRBV7-9, with 9 bases that match TRBD1. Here the CDR3 DNA reads TGTGCCAGCAGTTCGACAGGGGGAGGGGAAAAACTGTTTTTT. Residues: CASSSTGGGEKLFF.